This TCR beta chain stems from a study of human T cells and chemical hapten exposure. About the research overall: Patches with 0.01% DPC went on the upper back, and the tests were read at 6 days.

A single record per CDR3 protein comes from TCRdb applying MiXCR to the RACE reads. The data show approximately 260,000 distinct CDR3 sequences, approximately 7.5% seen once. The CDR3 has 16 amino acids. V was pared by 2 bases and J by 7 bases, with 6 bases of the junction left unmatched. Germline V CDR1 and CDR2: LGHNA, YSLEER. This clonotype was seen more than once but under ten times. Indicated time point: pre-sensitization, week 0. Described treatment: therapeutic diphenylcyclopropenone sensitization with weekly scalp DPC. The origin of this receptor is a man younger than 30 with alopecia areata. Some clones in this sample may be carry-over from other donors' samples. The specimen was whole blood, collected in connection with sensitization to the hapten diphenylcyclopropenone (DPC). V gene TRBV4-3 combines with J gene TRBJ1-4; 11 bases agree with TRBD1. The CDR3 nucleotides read TGCGCCAGCAGCCAATCCACCGGGACAGGGGGTGAAAAACTGTTTTTT. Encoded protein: CASSQSTGTGGEKLFF.